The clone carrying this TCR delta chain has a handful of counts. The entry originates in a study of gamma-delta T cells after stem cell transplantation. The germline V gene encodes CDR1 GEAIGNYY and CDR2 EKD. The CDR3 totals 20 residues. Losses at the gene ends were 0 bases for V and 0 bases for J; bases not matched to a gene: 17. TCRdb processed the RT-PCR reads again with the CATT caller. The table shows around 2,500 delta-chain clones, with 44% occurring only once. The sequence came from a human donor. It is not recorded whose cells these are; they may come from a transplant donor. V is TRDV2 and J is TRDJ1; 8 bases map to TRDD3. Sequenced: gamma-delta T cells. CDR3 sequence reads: CACDTVPAGGNDYYTDKLIF. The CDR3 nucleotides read TGTGCCTGTGACACCGTTCCGGCTGGGGGAAACGACTACTACACCGATAAACTCATCTTT.